This T cell receptor beta chain was observed in a study of type 1 and type 2 diabetes patients. In the study overall: The cohort mixed type 1 diabetes, type 2 diabetes and nondiabetic donors. CD4+ or CD8+ T cells were positively selected from PBMCs with microbeads. Study observations and caveats: Both CD4+ and CD8+ type 2 diabetes repertoires showed significantly higher diversity than type 1.

The CDR3 is 13 residues long. In germline, CDR1 is DFQATT, CDR2 SNEGSKA (reference sequence). V lost 3 bases to trimming and J lost 6 bases, with 13 bases between them. Amplification started from genomic DNA. The TCR beta CDR3 region was amplified using 30 forward and 13 reverse primers. TCRdb independently ran MiXCR on the multiplex PCR reads; one entry per CDR3 protein. The table shows about 250,000 distinct CDR3 sequences, with around 47% occurring only once. As regards this clonotype: The target antigen is unknown.

Sequences were obtained from peripheral blood mononuclear cells (PBMCs). This sequence joins TRBV20-1 and TRBJ2-3; D is ambiguous. This TCR was sampled from a man in his late teens or twenties with type 2 diabetes. DNA for the CDR3: TGCAGTGCTAGCGGACCGTTGGGGGATACGCAGTATTTT. It is translated as CSASGPLGDTQYF.